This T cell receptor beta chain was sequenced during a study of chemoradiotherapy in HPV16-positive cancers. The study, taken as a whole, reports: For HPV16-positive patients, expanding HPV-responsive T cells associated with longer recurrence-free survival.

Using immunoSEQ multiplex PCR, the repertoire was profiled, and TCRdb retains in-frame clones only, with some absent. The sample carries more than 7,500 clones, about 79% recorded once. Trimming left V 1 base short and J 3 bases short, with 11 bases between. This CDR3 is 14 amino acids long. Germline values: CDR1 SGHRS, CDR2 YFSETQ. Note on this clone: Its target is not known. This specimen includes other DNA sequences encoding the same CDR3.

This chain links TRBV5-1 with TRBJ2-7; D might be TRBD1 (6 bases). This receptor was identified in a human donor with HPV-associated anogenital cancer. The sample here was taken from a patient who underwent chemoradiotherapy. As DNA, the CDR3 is TGCGCCAGCAGCTTGAATACAGGGAGCTACGAGCAGTACTTC. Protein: CASSLNTGSYEQYF.